This TCR beta chain was sequenced in a study of beta chain features in type 1 diabetes. Every sorted population was more than 95% pure. TCRB transcripts that were expressed got sequenced, as all of the isolated RNA had been reverse transcribed. The assay was immunoSEQ multiplex PCR, and TCRdb's table has in-frame clones only and misses some. The sample lists about 150,000 clones, approximately 8.4% occurring once. This receptor was obtained from a woman under 30 in good health. Sequencing was done on a sample of central memory CD4+ T cells from blood.

In nucleotides, the CDR3 is TGTGCCAGCAGTGAAGGAGAAGATCTAGCCAAAAACATTCAGTACTTC. Translation gives CASSEGEDLAKNIQYF. The chain is built from TRBV2 and TRBJ2-4; D is unresolved. The CDR3 totals 16 residues. Trimming removed 1 base at V and 0 bases at J, with 10 bases between. Germline lookup yields CDR1 SNHLY and CDR2 FYNNEI.